This passage covers 18 T cell receptor beta chains from one sample sequenced in a study of shared T cell receptors in the human thymus. Sequencing was performed with immunoSEQ multiplex PCR; in TCRdb, only in-frame clones are kept and a portion is missing. The data show 700,000 or so clones, with roughly 85% seen just once and approximately 0.01% held by the top ten. These same records also appear under a second study, on human thymus T cells.

The specimen was thymocytes. These receptors were taken from a girl under three years old with a congenital heart defect.

The J gene is TRBJ1-1, the V gene TRBV29-1, with unresolved D. The V gene's germline CDR1 is SQVTM and CDR2 ANQGSEA. Trimming left V 4 bases short and J 6 bases short, with 12 bases between. The CDR3 loop spans 12 amino acids. CDR3: CSVGAGRPEAFF. The CDR3 nucleotides are TGCAGCGTTGGGGCGGGGAGGCCTGAAGCTTTCTTT. The entire variable domain, with the rest obtained from reference TRBV29-1 and TRBJ1-1, is as follows: SAVISQKPSRDICQRGTSLTIQCQVDSQVTMMFWYRQQPGQSLTLIATANQGSEATYESGFVIDKFPISRPNLTFSTLTVSNMSPEDSSIYLCSVGAGRPEAFFGQGTRLTVV.

This chain links TRBV7-2 with TRBJ2-4; a possible D gene is TRBD1 (5 bases). CDR3 length equals 17 residues. The germline V gene has CDR1 SGHTA and CDR2 FQGNSA. Trimming removed 5 bases at V and 4 bases at J, with 21 bases between. CDR3 sequence: CASSHSTRALVKNIQYF. CDR3 nucleotide sequence: TGTGCCAGCAGCCATAGCACCAGGGCGTTGGTGAAAAACATTCAGTACTTC.

The chain carries TRBV18 and TRBJ1-1; 7 bases are a match to TRBD1. Germline V gene data show CDR1 as KGHSH and CDR2 as LQKENI. This CDR3 spans 18 amino acids. V was pared by 6 bases and J by 8 bases, with 24 bases of the junction left unmatched. CDR3 amino acids: CASSHLSTGPVPTKEAFF. The CDR3, as DNA: TGTGCCAGCTCTCACCTTTCGACAGGGCCAGTGCCAACGAAGGAAGCTTTCTTT. The full variable domain, completed using reference TRBV18 and TRBJ1-1, is NAGVMQNPRHLVRRRGQEARLRCSPMKGHSHVYWYRQLPEEGLKFMVYLQKENIIDESGMPKERFSAEFPKEGPSILRIQQVVRGDSAAYFCASSHLSTGPVPTKEAFFGQGTRLTVV.

The V call is TRBV27, the J call TRBJ2-2; unclear D gene. Per the germline V gene, CDR1 is MNHEY and CDR2 is SMNVEV (reference sequence). Between the trimmed V and J ends, which lost 3 bases and 7 bases, there was a span of 15 bases. The CDR3 is 15 amino acids. The CDR3 reads CASSFSRTRFGELFF. In DNA form, the CDR3 reads TGTGCCAGCAGTTTTTCGCGCACCAGGTTCGGGGAGCTGTTTTTT.

The rearrangement links TRBV5-1 to TRBJ2-2; 7 bases align to TRBD1. The CDR3 is 13 amino acids. Looked up from germline, CDR1 is SGHRS and CDR2 is YFSETQ. V lost 10 bases to trimming and J lost 3 bases; unmatched junction nucleotides: 6. The CDR3 loop is CASRDRDTGELFF. For the CDR3, the DNA is TGCGCCTCCCGGGACAGAGACACCGGGGAGCTGTTTTTT.

The rearrangement joins TRBV6-1 to TRBJ1-2, with 7 nucleotides matching TRBD1. V shed 1 base and J 4 bases; nucleotides not matched to a gene: 12. From germline, CDR1 is MNHNS and CDR2 SASEGT. There are 17 residues in the CDR3. Here the CDR3 reads CASSEEGWHDRAYGYTF. CDR3 sequence (DNA): TGTGCCAGCAGTGAAGAGGGATGGCATGACAGGGCCTATGGCTACACCTTC.

The chain has TRBV7-9 and TRBJ1-1; unclear D gene. Germline CDR1 reads SEHNR; CDR2 reads FQNEAQ (reference sequence). This CDR3 has 14 residues. With 0 bases removed from V and 1 base from J, the gap between germline ends came to 6 bases. The CDR3 reads CASSLAGWNTEAFF. The CDR3 DNA follows: TGTGCCAGCAGCTTAGCCGGTTGGAACACTGAAGCTTTCTTT. The entire variable domain, with the rest obtained from reference TRBV7-9 and TRBJ1-1, is as follows: DTGVSQNPRHKITKRGQNVTFRCDPISEHNRLYWYRQTLGQGPEFLTYFQNEAQLEKSRLLSDRFSAERPKGSFSTLEIQRTEQGDSAMYLCASSLAGWNTEAFFGQGTRLTVV.

The chain is built from TRBV11-2 and TRBJ2-7; weak D call: TRBD1 (5 bases). V was cut by 0 bases and J by 2 bases, with 14 bases left in between. The CDR3 has 16 residues. Germline assignment: CDR1 SGHAT and CDR2 FQNNGV. The CDR3 DNA reads TGTGCCAGCAGCTTAGATCATGGCAGGGAACCCTACGAGCAGTACTTC. Its translation: CASSLDHGREPYEQYF.

The chain links TRBV5-1 to TRBJ1-6; D unresolved. V shed 1 base and J shed 9 bases, with 17 bases lying between them. CDR1 and CDR2 from the germline V gene are SGHRS and YFSETQ. The CDR3 covers 16 residues. The CDR3 region is CASSLTVFERGSPLHF. The CDR3 DNA follows: TGCGCCAGCAGCTTGACAGTTTTTGAACGGGGTTCACCCCTCCACTTT.

The chain uses TRBV28 and TRBJ2-7, with 11 positions matching TRBD1. The CDR3 has 14 residues. The V segment lost 5 bases and the J segment 2 bases; nucleotides outside the gene matches: 2. Germline loops: CDR1 MDHEN, CDR2 SYDVKM. CDR3 sequence: CASSQDRGPYEQYF. DNA for the CDR3: TGTGCCAGCAGTCAGGACAGGGGGCCCTACGAGCAGTACTTC.

This chain uses TRBV4-1 with TRBJ2-7, with 9 bases fitting TRBD1. The germline V gene has CDR1 MGHRA and CDR2 YSYEKL. This CDR3 comprises 15 residues. J lost 6 bases, V lost 0 bases, and 6 bases had no gene match. The CDR3 DNA reads as TGCGCCAGCAGCCAAGATTTAGGGACAGGGTTCGAGCAGTACTTC. Its protein product is CASSQDLGTGFEQYF.

CDR3 in amino acids: CASSGAGQPQHF. In DNA form, the CDR3 reads TGTGCCAGCAGTGGCGCCGGTCAGCCCCAGCATTTT. The chain links TRBV2 to TRBJ1-5; no clear D gene. The ends were cut back, 4 bases at V and 6 bases at J, with 7 bases in the middle. The CDR3 consists of 12 residues. In germline, CDR1 is SNHLY, CDR2 FYNNEI.

The chain employs TRBV6-5 and TRBJ1-1, with D possibly TRBD1 on 6 matching bases. The ends were cut back, 5 bases at V and 0 bases at J, with 13 bases in the middle. The CDR3 is 15 amino acids. Germline loops: CDR1 MNHEY, CDR2 SVGAGI. CDR3 nucleotide sequence: TGTGCCAGCAGTGGACGGACAGCTATGAACACTGAAGCTTTCTTT. Translation: CASSGRTAMNTEAFF.

This clone was observed once. CDR3 nucleotides: TGTGCCAGCAGTTCGTCATCAGGACTAGCGGAAAAAGAGACCCAGTACTTC. Translated: CASSSSSGLAEKETQYF. The chain joins TRBV28 to TRBJ2-5, with 10 bases that match TRBD2. Germline CDR1 and CDR2: MDHEN and SYDVKM. The V segment lost 4 bases and the J segment 3 bases; nucleotides outside the gene matches: 11. There are 17 residues in the CDR3.

The chain uses TRBV19 and TRBJ1-5; 10 positions agree with TRBD1. V trimming: 4 bases; J trimming: 7 bases; junction bases outside the gene matches: 10. Germline CDR1 is LNHDA and CDR2 is SQIVND (reference sequence). The CDR3 consists of 16 residues. This CDR3 is CASSNRRTGGNQPQHF. DNA for the CDR3: TGTGCCAGTAGTAATCGTAGGACAGGGGGGAACCAGCCCCAGCATTTT.

The chain has TRBV7-9 and TRBJ2-3, with 10 bases aligning to TRBD2. The CDR3 covers 16 residues. After removal of 4 bases from V and 4 bases from J, the junction contained 8 bases not matched to a gene. The germline gives CDR1 SEHNR, CDR2 FQNEAQ (reference sequence). The CDR3 spells CASSSSASGGADTQYF. The CDR3 DNA is TGTGCCAGCAGCTCTAGCGCTAGCGGGGGTGCAGATACGCAGTATTTT.

This clone was recorded only once. This chain joins TRBV6-1 and TRBJ2-5; tentative D call: TRBD2 (7 bases). CDR3 length: 15 residues. V was shortened by 2 bases and J by 2 bases, with 12 bases between the two germline ends. Looked up from germline, CDR1 is MNHNS and CDR2 is SASEGT. The CDR3 DNA reads TGTGCCAGCAGTGAATTGGGGGGGCGTCAAGAGACCCAGTACTTC. Protein product: CASSELGGRQETQYF.

This sequence joins TRBV18 and TRBJ2-1; 10 bases fit TRBD2. The J segment lost 5 bases and the V segment lost 4 bases, leaving 5 bases of the junction unmatched. The CDR3 runs 15 residues. Germline V gene lookup returns CDR1 KGHSH and CDR2 LQKENI. As DNA, the CDR3 is TGTGCCAGCTCACGCGGGACTAGCGAGCACAATGAGCAGTTCTTC. Residues: CASSRGTSEHNEQFF.